The clone carrying this T cell receptor beta chain was counted once. Its antigen is not known. Some clones are missing from TCRdb's copy, which holds only in-frame ones; the method was immunoSEQ multiplex PCR. The sample consists of roughly 30,000 clones, roughly 88% of them appearing once. The data derive from a study of memory B cells and T cells in multiple sclerosis. Stimulus-free culture yielded autoproliferating CFSE-dim and non-proliferating CFSE-high T cells, each sequenced separately. Replicate wells were pooled after more than six days of stimulus-free culture of 45 million to 50 million CFSE-labeled PBMCs. CDR3 size: 11 residues. The germline V gene encodes CDR1 SGHRS and CDR2 YFSETQ. Trimming removed 4 bases at V and 0 bases at J, with 2 bases between.

The sequenced material came from PBMCs from blood kept in culture. The chain carries TRBV5-1 and TRBJ2-7; no clear D. This TCR was recovered from a human donor with multiple sclerosis. The CDR3 DNA reads TGCGCCAGCAGCCACTCCTACGAGCAGTACTTC. Translation: CASSHSYEQYF.